This TCR beta chain was sequenced for a study of T cell responses to AZD1222 COVID-19 vaccine. Sequenced by immunoSEQ multiplex PCR; TCRdb stores in-frame clones only, minus some. Its clone listing holds about 140,000 clones. Comments on this clone: Its target is not known.

The V gene's germline CDR1 is SGHAT and CDR2 FQDESV (reference sequence). The CDR3 contains 15 residues. Trimming removed 1 base from V and 8 bases from J, with 15 bases in between. The study, taken as a whole, reports: White British donors predominated, females outnumbered males, and clonal diversity was possibly underestimated. None of the repertoires were sampled until the peak T cell response had passed.

The sequence was obtained from an adult in good health. Sequenced: peripheral blood. V usage is TRBV11-1 and J usage is TRBJ2-1, with D possibly matching TRBD1 (5 bases). In DNA form, the CDR3 reads TGTGCCAGCAGCTTAGTACAGGTAGGGTCCGATGAGCAGTTCTTC. This translates into CASSLVQVGSDEQFF.